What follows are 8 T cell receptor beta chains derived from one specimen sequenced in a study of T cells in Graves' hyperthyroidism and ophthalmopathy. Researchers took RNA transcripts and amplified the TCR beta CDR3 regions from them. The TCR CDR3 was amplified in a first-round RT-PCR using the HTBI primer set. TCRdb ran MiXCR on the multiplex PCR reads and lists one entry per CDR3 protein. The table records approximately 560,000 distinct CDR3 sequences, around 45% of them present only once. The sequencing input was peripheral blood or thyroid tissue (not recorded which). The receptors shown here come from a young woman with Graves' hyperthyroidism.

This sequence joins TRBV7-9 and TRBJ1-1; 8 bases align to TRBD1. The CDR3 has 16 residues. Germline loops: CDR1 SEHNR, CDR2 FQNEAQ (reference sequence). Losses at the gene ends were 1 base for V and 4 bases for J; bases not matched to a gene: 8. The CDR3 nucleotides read TGTGCCAGCAGCTTAGATTGGCAGGGGGCCGTCACTGAAGCTTTCTTT. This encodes CASSLDWQGAVTEAFF.

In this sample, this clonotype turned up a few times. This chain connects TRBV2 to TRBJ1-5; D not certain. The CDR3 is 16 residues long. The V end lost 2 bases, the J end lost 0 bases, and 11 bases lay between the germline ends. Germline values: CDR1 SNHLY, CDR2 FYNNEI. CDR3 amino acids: CASSEQREFSNQPQHF. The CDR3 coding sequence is TGTGCCAGCAGTGAACAGCGGGAATTTAGCAATCAGCCCCAGCATTTT.

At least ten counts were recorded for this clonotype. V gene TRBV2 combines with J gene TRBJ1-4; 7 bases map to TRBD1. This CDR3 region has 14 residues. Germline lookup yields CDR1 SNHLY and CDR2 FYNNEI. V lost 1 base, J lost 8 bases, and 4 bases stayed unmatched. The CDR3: CASSEGLGQEKLFF. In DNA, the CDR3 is TGTGCCAGCAGTGAAGGGTTGGGACAGGAAAAACTGTTTTTT.

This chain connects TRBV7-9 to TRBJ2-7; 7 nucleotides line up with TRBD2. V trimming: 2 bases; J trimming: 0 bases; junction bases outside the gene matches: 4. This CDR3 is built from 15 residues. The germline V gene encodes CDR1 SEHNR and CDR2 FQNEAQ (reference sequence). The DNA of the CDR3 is TGTGCCAGCAGCTTACGGCGCGGGAGCTCCTACGAGCAGTACTTC. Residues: CASSLRRGSSYEQYF.

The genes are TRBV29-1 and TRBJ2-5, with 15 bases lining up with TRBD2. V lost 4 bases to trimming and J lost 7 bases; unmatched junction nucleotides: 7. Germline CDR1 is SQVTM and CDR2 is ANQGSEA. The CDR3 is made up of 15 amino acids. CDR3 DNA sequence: TGCAGCGTTGGCCGGGGACTAGCGGGAGGTGGGACCCAGTACTTC. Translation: CSVGRGLAGGGTQYF.

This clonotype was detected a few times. The CDR3 spells CASSPPGYNQPQHF. DNA for the CDR3: TGTGCCAGCAGTCCCCCAGGTTATAATCAGCCCCAGCATTTT. The chain combines TRBV7-9 with TRBJ1-5; D gene uncertain. Germline V gene data show CDR1 as SEHNR and CDR2 as FQNEAQ (reference sequence). V was trimmed by 6 bases and J by 4 bases, leaving 13 bases between them. The length of the CDR3 is 14 residues.

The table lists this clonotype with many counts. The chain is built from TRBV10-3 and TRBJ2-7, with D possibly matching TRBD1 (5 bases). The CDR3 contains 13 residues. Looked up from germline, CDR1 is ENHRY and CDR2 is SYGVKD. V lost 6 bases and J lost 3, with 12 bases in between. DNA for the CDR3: TGTGCCATCAGGACAGAGTGGATCTACGAGCAGTACTTC. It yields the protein CAIRTEWIYEQYF.

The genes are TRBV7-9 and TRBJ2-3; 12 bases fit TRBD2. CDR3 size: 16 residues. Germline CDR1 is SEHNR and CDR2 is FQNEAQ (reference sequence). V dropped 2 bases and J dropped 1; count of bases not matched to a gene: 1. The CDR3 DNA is TGTGCCAGCAGCTTACGACTAGCGGGAGGCACAGATACGCAGTATTTT. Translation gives CASSLRLAGGTDTQYF.